This T cell receptor beta chain came from a study of cytomegalovirus exposure and HLA in healthy donors. Points from the study as a whole: A few chains linked to CMV were shown in vitro to be specific for CMV antigens.

V lost 2 bases and J 3 bases, leaving 8 bases between the germline ends. This CDR3 region has 14 residues. In germline, CDR1 is MDHEN, CDR2 SYDVKM. A note on this clone: Its matching antigen is unknown.

The PCR ran on 60 Vbeta and 13 Jbeta primers. The protocol was immunoSEQ multiplex PCR, while the TCRdb copy is restricted to in-frame clones and leaves out a portion. The table includes 100,000 to 120,000 clones, about 68% detected once. The TCR sequence derives from a woman in her forties in good health and CMV-seropositive. The chain employs TRBV28 and TRBJ1-5, with D tentatively TRBD1 (5 bases). Sequencing was done on a sample of PBMCs. The DNA of the CDR3 is TGTGCCAGCAGTTTAACAGGTGACAATCAGCCCCAGCATTTT. It encodes CASSLTGDNQPQHF.